These 23 T cell receptor beta chains originate from one sample sequenced in a study of blood T cell repertoires in COVID-19. The protocol was immunoSEQ multiplex PCR, while the TCRdb copy is restricted to in-frame clones and leaves out a portion. The sample has roughly 90,000 clones; roughly nine tenths are singletons. Sequencing input: peripheral blood. The origin of the receptors is a man in his fifties with acute or convalescent COVID-19.

J is TRBJ2-1 and V is TRBV7-2; the D gene is possibly TRBD1 (5 bases). This CDR3 spans 15 amino acids. CDR1 is SGHTA, CDR2 FQGNSA, per germline. Trimming cost V 4 bases and J 8 bases, with 18 bases left between them. CDR3 region: CASSSKFDSSDEQFF. CDR3 sequence (DNA): TGTGCCAGCAGCTCGAAATTCGACAGCTCCGATGAGCAGTTCTTC.

This chain uses TRBV28 with TRBJ1-2, with a possible D match to TRBD1 (5 bases). The CDR3 is made up of 15 amino acids. The V end was cut by 6 bases, the J end by 0 bases, with 14 bases between. Germline CDR1 reads MDHEN; CDR2 reads SYDVKM. The CDR3 DNA is TGTGCCAGCAGCCTCTCGGGGGGAGCTAACTATGGCTACACCTTC. This codes for CASSLSGGANYGYTF.

The CDR3 DNA reads TGTGCCACTAACCCGGGAAGGAGCAATCAGCCCCAGCATTTT. Translation: CATNPGRSNQPQHF. The chain recombines TRBV19 with TRBJ1-5, with D unresolved. From germline, CDR1 is LNHDA and CDR2 SQIVND (reference sequence). The V end was cut by 10 bases, the J end by 1 base, with 14 bases between. The length of the CDR3 is 14 residues. The entire variable domain, with the rest obtained from reference TRBV19 and TRBJ1-5, is as follows: DGGITQSPKYLFRKEGQNVTLSCEQNLNHDAMYWYRQDPGQGLRLIYYSQIVNDFQKGDIAEGYSVSREKKESFPLTVTSAQKNPTAFYLCATNPGRSNQPQHFGDGTRLSIL.

The chain carries TRBV7-9 and TRBJ1-4; 8 bases are shared with TRBD1. Germline trimming cut 4 bases from V and 7 bases from J; bases unmatched to any gene: 11. CDR1 SEHNR and CDR2 FQNEAQ come from the germline V gene (reference sequence). The CDR3 loop spans 16 amino acids. The CDR3 DNA follows: TGTGCCAGCAGCTCACATCGACAGGGGTCGGGTGAAAAACTGTTTTTT. Translating gives CASSSHRQGSGEKLFF.

The chain has TRBV7-3 and TRBJ2-7, with 8 bases aligning to TRBD2. Germline assignment: CDR1 SGHTA and CDR2 FQGTGA. With 2 bases clipped from V and 6 bases from J, the junction kept 9 bases outside the gene matches. This CDR3 spans 15 amino acids. The CDR3 protein is CASSLFGGGMSEQYV. The CDR3, as DNA: TGTGCCAGCAGCTTATTTGGCGGGGGGATGAGCGAGCAGTACGTC.

The chain links TRBV28 to TRBJ1-4; TRBD1 matches at 10 bases. V shed 4 bases and J 3 bases; nucleotides not matched to a gene: 8. Germline V gene data show CDR1 as MDHEN and CDR2 as SYDVKM. The CDR3 runs 17 residues. CDR3 bases: TGTGCCAGCAGTTCCCACGACAGGGGGCTGGCTAATGAAAAACTGTTTTTT. It specifies CASSSHDRGLANEKLFF.

The chain carries TRBV7-6 and TRBJ1-2, with D possibly matching TRBD1 (5 bases). Per germline, CDR1 SGHVS and CDR2 FNYEAQ. V lost 4 bases and J lost 7, with 13 bases in between. The CDR3 extends over 13 amino acids. The DNA of the CDR3 is TGTGCCAGCAGCTCACGTGGGGGGGGTGGCTACACCTTC. This codes for CASSSRGGGGYTF.

The count of this clone is one. The CDR3 region is CASSLSGYNEQFF. The CDR3 coding sequence is TGTGCCAGCAGCCTTAGCGGTTACAATGAGCAGTTCTTC. The chain has TRBV11-2 and TRBJ2-1, with D possibly being TRBD2 (6 bases). The CDR3 spans 13 residues. Trimming shortened V by 5 bases and J by 4 bases, and 9 bases separated the two germline ends. CDR1 and CDR2 from the germline V gene are SGHAT and FQNNGV. Supplemented by reference TRBV11-2 and TRBJ2-1, the full variable domain reads EAGVAQSPRYKIIEKRQSVAFWCNPISGHATLYWYQQILGQGPKLLIQFQNNGVVDDSQLPKDRFSAERLKGVDSTLKIQPAKLEDSAVYLCASSLSGYNEQFFGPGTRLTVL.

This chain uses TRBV4-1 with TRBJ1-2; 7 nucleotides agree with TRBD1. The CDR3 totals 14 residues. Germline V CDR1 and CDR2: MGHRA, YSYEKL. The trim removed 4 bases at V and 3 bases at J, leaving 5 bases unmatched. As DNA, the CDR3 is TGCGCCAGCAGCCCTCGGACAGGTGACTATGGCTACACCTTC. As protein: CASSPRTGDYGYTF.

This sequence joins TRBV6-5 and TRBJ1-1, with a possible D match to TRBD1 (6 bases). CDR1 is MNHEY, CDR2 SVGAGI, per germline. V gave up 6 bases and J gave up 1 base, with 6 bases separating them. This CDR3 region has 12 residues. In DNA, the CDR3 is TGTGCCAGCAGACAGGGGAACACTGAAGCTTTCTTT. Its translation: CASRQGNTEAFF.

The chain links TRBV27 to TRBJ2-5, with a possible D match to TRBD1 (6 bases). V was shortened by 8 bases and J by 7 bases, with 20 bases between the two germline ends. This CDR3 has 14 amino acids. Germline values: CDR1 MNHEY, CDR2 SMNVEV (reference sequence). CDR3 residues: CASRERQVPGTQYF. The CDR3, as DNA: TGTGCCAGCCGAGAACGACAGGTGCCTGGGACCCAGTACTTC.

V gene TRBV5-1 combines with J gene TRBJ1-5, with D unresolved. The ends were cut back, 5 bases at V and 2 bases at J, with 14 bases in the middle. Germline CDR1 and CDR2: SGHRS and YFSETQ. The CDR3 is 15 residues long. The CDR3 is CASRVSNEGNQPQHF. Here the CDR3 DNA reads TGCGCCAGCAGGGTCTCGAACGAGGGCAATCAGCCCCAGCATTTT.

This clone has only a few counts. This chain's CDR3 is CASSREGGGRNEKLFF. The CDR3 bases are TGTGCCAGCAGCAGAGAGGGCGGGGGGCGGAATGAAAAACTGTTTTTT. The rearrangement uses TRBV7-9 and TRBJ1-4; perhaps TRBD1 as D (6 bases). CDR3 length: 16 residues. The V gene's germline CDR1 is SEHNR and CDR2 FQNEAQ (reference sequence). V was shortened by 5 bases and J by 5 bases, with 18 bases between the two germline ends.

V usage is TRBV4-1 and J usage is TRBJ2-1; D might be TRBD1 (6 bases). Germline V gene lookup returns CDR1 MGHRA and CDR2 YSYEKL. The CDR3 runs to 16 residues. Trimming removed 8 bases from V and 2 bases from J, with 19 bases in between. The CDR3 reads CASRPQGSATYNEQFF. CDR3 coding DNA: TGCGCCAGCCGCCCCCAGGGGAGCGCGACCTACAATGAGCAGTTCTTC.

The rearrangement uses TRBV30 and TRBJ1-6; 7 bases are a match to TRBD1. This CDR3 spans 14 amino acids. Trimming removed 5 bases from V and 6 bases from J; junction bases left unmatched: 7. Germline assignment: CDR1 GTSNPN and CDR2 SVGIG (reference sequence). The CDR3 DNA sequence: TGTGCCTGGGAAACGGGACAGCCTAATTCACCCCTCCACTTT. This translates into CAWETGQPNSPLHF. Full variable domain (missing parts from reference TRBV30 and TRBJ1-6): SQTIHQWPATLVQPVGSPLSLECTVEGTSNPNLYWYRQAAGRGLQLLFYSVGIGQISSEVPQNLSASRPQDRQFILSSKKLLLSDSGFYLCAWETGQPNSPLHFGNGTRLTVT.

The V call is TRBV7-2, the J call TRBJ2-5; 8 nucleotides line up with TRBD1. Trimming removed 5 bases from V and 7 bases from J; junction bases left unmatched: 18. CDR1 SGHTA and CDR2 FQGNSA come from the germline V gene. There are 17 residues in the CDR3. DNA of the CDR3: TGTGCCAGCAGCCCCGTGTCAGGGACAGGCCGAGGGGCGACCCAGTACTTC. It codes for CASSPVSGTGRGATQYF.

The chain joins TRBV27 to TRBJ2-2; D remains ambiguous. This CDR3 is 15 amino acids long. Trimming left V 2 bases short and J 6 bases short, with 13 bases between. The germline CDR1 and CDR2 sequences are MNHEY and SMNVEV (reference sequence). CDR3 in amino acids: CASSLMIATAGELFF. The CDR3, as DNA: TGTGCCAGCAGTTTAATGATTGCAACTGCCGGGGAGCTGTTTTTT.

As DNA, the CDR3 is TGTGCCACCAGCAGGGGCACAAATCAGCCCCAGCATTTT. Its translation: CATSRGTNQPQHF. V is TRBV15 and J is TRBJ1-5, with no clear D. The CDR3 consists of 13 residues. The germline gives CDR1 LNHNV, CDR2 YYDKDF (reference sequence). Between the trimmed V and J ends, which lost 3 bases and 4 bases, there was a span of 7 bases.

The chain uses TRBV2 and TRBJ2-7; TRBD1 matches 7 bases. CDR1 is SNHLY and CDR2 is FYNNEI in the germline V gene. V lost 8 bases, J lost 6 bases, and 13 bases stayed unmatched. This CDR3 contains 14 residues. CDR3 sequence (DNA): TGTGCCAGCGCCGACAGGGCCGCGGCCATCGAGCAGTACTTC. This codes for CASADRAAAIEQYF.

This rearrangement joins TRBV11-2 to TRBJ2-2; 7 bases are shared with TRBD2. Trimming removed 6 bases from V and 0 bases from J; junction bases left unmatched: 4. This CDR3 is 15 amino acids long. CDR1 is SGHAT and CDR2 is FQNNGV in the germline V gene. The CDR3, as DNA: TGTGCCAGCAGGCTACTAGCGACGAACACCGGGGAGCTGTTTTTT. It is translated as CASRLLATNTGELFF. Filled out from reference TRBV11-2 and TRBJ2-2, the complete variable domain reads EAGVAQSPRYKIIEKRQSVAFWCNPISGHATLYWYQQILGQGPKLLIQFQNNGVVDDSQLPKDRFSAERLKGVDSTLKIQPAKLEDSAVYLCASRLLATNTGELFFGEGSRLTVL.

This chain uses TRBV9 with TRBJ2-2; TRBD2 matches 7 bases. Unmatched junction bases numbered 0, after V lost 2 bases and J lost 5 bases. From germline, CDR1 is SGDLS and CDR2 YYNGEE. The CDR3 has 13 amino acids. CDR3 DNA: TGTGCCAGCAGCGTGCGGGGGACCGGGGAGCTGTTTTTT. Encoded protein: CASSVRGTGELFF.

This chain joins TRBV3-1 (or the pseudogene TRBV3-2) and TRBJ2-5; maybe TRBD2 (6 bases). V lost 0 bases, J lost 0 bases, and 14 bases lay in between. Germline assignment: CDR1 LGHDT and CDR2 YNNKEL (reference sequence). The length of the CDR3 is 17 residues. The CDR3 nucleotides are TGTGCCAGCAGCCAAGATTTTGGCGGGGAGGACCAAGAGACCCAGTACTTC. Protein sequence: CASSQDFGGEDQETQYF.

The rearrangement links TRBV5-1 to TRBJ1-1, with unresolved D. Germline CDR1 is SGHRS and CDR2 is YFSETQ. Trimming stripped 5 bases from V and 1 base from J, with 12 bases between. This CDR3 is built from 14 residues. CDR3 DNA sequence: TGCGCCAGCAGTCTTCAACACCCGAACACTGAAGCTTTCTTT. Translated: CASSLQHPNTEAFF.